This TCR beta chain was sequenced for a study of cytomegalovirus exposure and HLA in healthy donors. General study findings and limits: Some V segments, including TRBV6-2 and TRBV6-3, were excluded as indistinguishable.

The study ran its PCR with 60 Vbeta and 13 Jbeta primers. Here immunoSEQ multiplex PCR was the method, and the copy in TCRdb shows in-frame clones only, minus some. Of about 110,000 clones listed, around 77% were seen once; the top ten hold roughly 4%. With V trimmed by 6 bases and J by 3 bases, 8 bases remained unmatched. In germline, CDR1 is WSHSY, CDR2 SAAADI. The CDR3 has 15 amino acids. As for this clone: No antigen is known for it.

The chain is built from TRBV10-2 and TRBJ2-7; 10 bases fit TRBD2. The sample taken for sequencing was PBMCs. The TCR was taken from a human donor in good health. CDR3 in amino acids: CASRNSGTSVYEQYF. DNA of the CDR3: TGCGCCAGCAGGAACTCCGGGACTAGCGTCTACGAGCAGTACTTC.